A single sample is the source of the 8 T cell receptor beta chains below, sequenced in a study of response to subunit inactivated influenza vaccine (dated by TCRdb to 2016 to 2018). The library was obtained by RT-PCR. Data came from an Illumina HiSeq 2500. Using fastp at Q25 and MiXCR, TCRdb reprocessed the public reads and kept productive beta chains. Records with the same CDR3 protein are collapsed into one entry carrying the most frequent genes and DNA. This sample comprises around 200,000 distinct CDR3 sequences, 7.5% to 10% of them detected only once. Around 9.9% of the sample lies in the top ten. This material consisted of non-naive T cells sorted from PBMCs, taken on the day of vaccination. Reading the label with the study, this specimen's cell subset or site is: memory T cell fraction. Source of these receptors: a middle-aged man who received an inactivated influenza vaccine. Donor details come from another sample of the same person, matched by shared clones.

This clonotype was counted a few times. The rearrangement links TRBV6-1 to TRBJ1-1; D is perhaps TRBD1 (5 bases). Germline CDR1 reads MNHNS; CDR2 reads SASEGT. CDR3 length equals 14 residues. Deletions cut 7 bases from V and 1 base from J, with 13 bases between. CDR3 sequence: CASTREGTNTEAFF. The DNA for the CDR3 is TGTGCCAGCACGAGGGAGGGGACGAACACTGAAGCTTTCTTT.

The chain recombines TRBV11-2 with TRBJ2-1; 9 nucleotides agree with TRBD2. After removal of 2 bases from V and 0 bases from J, the junction contained 11 bases not matched to a gene. Germline V CDR1 and CDR2: SGHAT, FQNNGV. The CDR3 runs to 19 residues. The CDR3 is CASSLSLAGGRSSYNEQFF. DNA of the CDR3: TGTGCCAGCAGCTTAAGTCTTGCGGGAGGGCGAAGCTCCTACAATGAGCAGTTCTTC.

V usage is TRBV20-1 and J usage is TRBJ1-3; TRBD1 aligns across 8 bases. V lost 0 bases, J lost 7 bases, and 5 bases stayed unmatched. CDR1 and CDR2 from the germline V gene are DFQATT and SNEGSKA (reference sequence). This CDR3 region has 14 residues. CDR3 residues: CSARDGTGRNTIYF. The CDR3 nucleotides are TGCAGTGCTAGAGATGGGACAGGTCGGAACACCATATATTTT.

This clonotype has more than one count but fewer than ten. The chain combines TRBV28 with TRBJ2-7; TRBD2 matches at 7 bases. The germline V gene has CDR1 MDHEN and CDR2 SYDVKM. Trimming took 1 base from V and 2 from J; bases not matched to a gene: 8. This CDR3 contains 16 residues. Here the CDR3 reads CASSLYGLAGPYEQYF. CDR3 nucleotide sequence: TGTGCCAGCAGTTTATACGGATTAGCGGGCCCCTACGAGCAGTACTTC.

This clonotype was counted between two and nine times. The J gene is TRBJ2-5, the V gene TRBV24-1; TRBD1 might be the D (5 bases). V lost 5 bases and J lost 5, with 14 bases in between. Germline CDR1 reads KGHDR; CDR2 reads SFDVKD. The CDR3 consists of 14 residues. For the CDR3, the DNA is TGTGCCACCAGTGTAGGGCCAGGGCGGGAGACCCAGTACTTC. Translating it yields CATSVGPGRETQYF.

This clonotype was found many times. The genes are TRBV29-1 and TRBJ2-7, with 9 bases that match TRBD1. In germline, CDR1 is SQVTM, CDR2 ANQGSEA. With 6 bases clipped from V and 0 bases from J, the junction kept 12 bases outside the gene matches. The CDR3 has 16 amino acids. The CDR3 region is CSVFDRGRGTSYEQYF. The CDR3, as DNA: TGCAGCGTGTTCGACAGGGGGAGAGGGACCTCCTACGAGCAGTACTTC.

This clonotype showed up many times. J is TRBJ2-7 and V is TRBV20-1; 10 positions match TRBD1. Germline loops: CDR1 DFQATT, CDR2 SNEGSKA (reference sequence). V dropped 5 bases and J dropped 1; count of bases not matched to a gene: 2. This CDR3 has 13 residues. The CDR3 DNA reads as TGCAGTGCTGGACAGGGGGTTTCCTACGAGCAGTACTTC. This translates into CSAGQGVSYEQYF.

The gene calls are TRBV20-1 and TRBJ2-7, with D possibly TRBD2 on 6 matching bases. The CDR3 is 13 amino acids. Per the germline V gene, CDR1 is DFQATT and CDR2 is SNEGSKA (reference sequence). The V gene lost 3 bases and the J gene lost 3 bases, with 12 bases spanning the gap. CDR3 nucleotide sequence: TGCAGTGCTAGCTACGGGAGCCACTACGAGCAGTACTTC. Translated: CSASYGSHYEQYF.